This T cell receptor (beta chain) appears in the sequencing data of a study of blood T cell repertoires in COVID-19. Using immunoSEQ multiplex PCR, the repertoire was profiled, and TCRdb retains in-frame clones only, with some absent. The sample includes some 300,000 clones, nearly 90% of them seen just once. CDR3 length equals 15 residues. Trimming removed 3 bases from V and 0 bases from J, with 11 bases in between. Germline V lookup: CDR1 SNHLY, CDR2 FYNNEI. Participants, about 18 to 100 years old, spanned under 30 US areas. The sample was PBMCs or T cells enriched from blood (not recorded which). This chain connects TRBV2 to TRBJ1-2; D unresolved. The TCR originated in a woman in her late teens or twenties with acute COVID-19. CDR3 DNA sequence: TGTGCCAGCAGTGAGTCGGCCAGGCCTAACTATGGCTACACCTTC. Protein sequence: CASSESARPNYGYTF.